This entry is about one T cell receptor (beta chain). Vbeta (60) and Jbeta (13) primers were used in the PCR. Measured with immunoSEQ multiplex PCR; TCRdb has only the in-frame clones, and not every one. This table holds about 190,000 clones, about 80% found once. Trimming took 6 bases from V and 10 from J; bases not matched to a gene: 7. The CDR3 sequence is 14 residues long. Germline-derived CDR1 and CDR2 are MNHEY and SVGAGI. These data belong to a study of cytomegalovirus exposure and HLA in healthy donors. Material: PBMCs. The V call is TRBV6-5, the J call TRBJ1-6; 9 bases are a match to TRBD1. The TCR was taken from a woman between 18 and 29 years old in good health and CMV-seropositive. CDR3 bases: TGTGCCAGCAGGACGACGGGACAGGGCTCACCCCTCCACTTT. This gives the protein CASRTTGQGSPLHF.